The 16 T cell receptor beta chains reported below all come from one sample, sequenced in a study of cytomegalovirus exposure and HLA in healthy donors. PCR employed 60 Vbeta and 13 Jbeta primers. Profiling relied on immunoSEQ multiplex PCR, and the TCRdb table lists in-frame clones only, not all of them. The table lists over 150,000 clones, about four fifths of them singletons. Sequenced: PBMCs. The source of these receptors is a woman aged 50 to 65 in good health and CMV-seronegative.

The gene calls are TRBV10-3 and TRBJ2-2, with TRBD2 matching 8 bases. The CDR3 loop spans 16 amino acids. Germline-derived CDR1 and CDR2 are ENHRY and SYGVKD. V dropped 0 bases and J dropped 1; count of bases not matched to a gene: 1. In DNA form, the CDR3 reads TGTGCCATCAGTGAGTCCACTAGCGGGAACACCGGGGAGCTGTTTTTT. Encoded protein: CAISESTSGNTGELFF.

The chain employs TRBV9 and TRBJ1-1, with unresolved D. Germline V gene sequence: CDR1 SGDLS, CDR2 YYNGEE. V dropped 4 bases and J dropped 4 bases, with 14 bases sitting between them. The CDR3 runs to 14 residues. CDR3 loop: CASSPHLEGTEAFF. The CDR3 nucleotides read TGTGCCAGCAGCCCACATCTTGAGGGCACTGAAGCTTTCTTT.

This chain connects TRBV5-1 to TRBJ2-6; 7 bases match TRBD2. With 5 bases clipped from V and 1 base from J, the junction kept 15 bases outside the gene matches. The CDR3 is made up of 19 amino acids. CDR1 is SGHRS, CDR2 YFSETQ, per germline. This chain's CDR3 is CASSGSPAGALSGANVLTF. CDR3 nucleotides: TGCGCCAGCAGTGGGTCCCCCGCGGGAGCTCTTTCTGGGGCCAACGTCCTGACTTTC.

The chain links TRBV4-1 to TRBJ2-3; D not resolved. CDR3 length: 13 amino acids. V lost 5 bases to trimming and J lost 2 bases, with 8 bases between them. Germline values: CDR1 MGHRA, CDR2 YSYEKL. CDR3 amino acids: CASSYDITDTQYF. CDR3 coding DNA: TGCGCCAGCAGCTACGACATCACAGATACGCAGTATTTT.

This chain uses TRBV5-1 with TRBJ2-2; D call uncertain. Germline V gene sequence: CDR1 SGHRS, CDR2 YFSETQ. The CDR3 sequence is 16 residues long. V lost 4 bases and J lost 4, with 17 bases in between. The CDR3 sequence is CASSNSQSLSTGELFF. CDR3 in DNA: TGCGCCAGCAGCAACTCACAGTCTCTTAGCACCGGGGAGCTGTTTTTT.

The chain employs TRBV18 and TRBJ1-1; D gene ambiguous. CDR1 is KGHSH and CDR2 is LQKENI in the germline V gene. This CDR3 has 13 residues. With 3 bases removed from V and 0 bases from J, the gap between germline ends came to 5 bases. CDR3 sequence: CASSPYMNTEAFF. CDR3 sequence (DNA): TGTGCCAGCTCACCGTACATGAACACTGAAGCTTTCTTT.

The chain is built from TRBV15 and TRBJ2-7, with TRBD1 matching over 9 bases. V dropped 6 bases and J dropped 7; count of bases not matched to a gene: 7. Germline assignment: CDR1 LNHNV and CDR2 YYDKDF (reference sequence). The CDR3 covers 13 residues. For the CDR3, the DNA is TGTGCCACCAGAGGGACAGGGCGGTGGGAGCAGTACTTC. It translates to CATRGTGRWEQYF.

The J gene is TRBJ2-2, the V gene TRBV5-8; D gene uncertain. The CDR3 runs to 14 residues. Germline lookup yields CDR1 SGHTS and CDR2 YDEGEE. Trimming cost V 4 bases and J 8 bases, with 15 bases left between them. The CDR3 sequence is CASSPGISTGELFF. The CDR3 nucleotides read TGTGCCAGCAGCCCCGGTATTTCAACGGGGGAGCTGTTTTTT.

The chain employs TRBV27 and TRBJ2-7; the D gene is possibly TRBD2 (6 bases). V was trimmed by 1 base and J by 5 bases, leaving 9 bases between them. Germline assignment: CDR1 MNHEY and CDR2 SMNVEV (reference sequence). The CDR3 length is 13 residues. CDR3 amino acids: CASSLWGTDEQYF. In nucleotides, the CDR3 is TGTGCCAGCAGTTTATGGGGGACTGACGAGCAGTACTTC.

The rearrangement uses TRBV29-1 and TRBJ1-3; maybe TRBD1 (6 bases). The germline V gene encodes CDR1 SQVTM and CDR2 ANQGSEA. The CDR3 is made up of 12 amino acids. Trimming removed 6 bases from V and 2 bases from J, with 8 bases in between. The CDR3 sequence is CSVQGAGNTIYF. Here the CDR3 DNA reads TGCAGCGTACAGGGTGCTGGAAACACCATATATTTT.

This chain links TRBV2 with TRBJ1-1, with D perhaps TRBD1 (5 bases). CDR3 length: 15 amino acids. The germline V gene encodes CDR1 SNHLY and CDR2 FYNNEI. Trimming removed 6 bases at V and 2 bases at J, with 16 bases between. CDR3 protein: CASRGNRPKNTEAFF. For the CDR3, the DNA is TGTGCCAGCAGGGGGAACAGGCCGAAAAACACTGAAGCTTTCTTT.

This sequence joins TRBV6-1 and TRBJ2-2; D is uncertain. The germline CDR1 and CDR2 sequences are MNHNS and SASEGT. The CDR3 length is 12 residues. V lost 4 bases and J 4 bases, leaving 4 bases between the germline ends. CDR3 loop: CASSVSTGELFF. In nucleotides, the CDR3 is TGTGCCAGCAGTGTCAGCACCGGGGAGCTGTTTTTT.

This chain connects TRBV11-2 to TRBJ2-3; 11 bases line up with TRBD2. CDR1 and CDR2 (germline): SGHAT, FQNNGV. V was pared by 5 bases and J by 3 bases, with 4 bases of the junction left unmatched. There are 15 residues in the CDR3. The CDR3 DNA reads TGTGCCAGCAGCCCTATAGCGGGAGGGACAGATACGCAGTATTTT. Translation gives CASSPIAGGTDTQYF.

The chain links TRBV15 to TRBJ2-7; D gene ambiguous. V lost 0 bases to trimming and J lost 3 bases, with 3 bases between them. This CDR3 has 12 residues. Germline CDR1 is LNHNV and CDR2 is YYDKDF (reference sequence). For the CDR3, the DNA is TGTGCCACCAGCAGAGATCACTACGAGCAGTACTTC. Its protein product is CATSRDHYEQYF.

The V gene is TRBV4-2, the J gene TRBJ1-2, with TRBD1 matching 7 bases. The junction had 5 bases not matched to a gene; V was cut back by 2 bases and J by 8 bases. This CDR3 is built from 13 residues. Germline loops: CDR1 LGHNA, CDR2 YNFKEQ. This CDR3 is CASSQTGERGYTF. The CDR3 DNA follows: TGTGCCAGCAGCCAAACAGGGGAACGAGGCTACACCTTC.

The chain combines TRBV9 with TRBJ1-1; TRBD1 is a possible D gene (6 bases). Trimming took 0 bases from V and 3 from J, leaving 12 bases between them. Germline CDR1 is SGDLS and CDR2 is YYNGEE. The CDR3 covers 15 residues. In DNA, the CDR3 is TGTGCCAGCAGCGTAGATCAGGGGCTTGACACTGAAGCTTTCTTT. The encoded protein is CASSVDQGLDTEAFF.